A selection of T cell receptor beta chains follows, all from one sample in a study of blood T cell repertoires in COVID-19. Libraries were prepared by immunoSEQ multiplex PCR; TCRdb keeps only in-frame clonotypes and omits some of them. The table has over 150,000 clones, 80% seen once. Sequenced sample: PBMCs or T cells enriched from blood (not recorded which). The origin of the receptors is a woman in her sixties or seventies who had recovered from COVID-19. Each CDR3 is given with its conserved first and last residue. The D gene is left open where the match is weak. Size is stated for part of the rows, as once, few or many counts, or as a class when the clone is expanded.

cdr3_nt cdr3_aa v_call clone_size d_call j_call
TGTGCCAGCAGTTTATCGGGACAGGGGGCTGGCTACACCTTC CASSLSGQGAGYTF TRBV27 . TRBD1 TRBJ1-2
TGTGCCACCAGCAGAGATTTTAGAGGGACAGGGAAGTTCTTC CATSRDFRGTGKFF TRBV15 . TRBD1 TRBJ2-1
TGTGCCAGCAGCCCGCGGGGGGACACCGGGGAGCTGTTTTTT CASSPRGDTGELFF TRBV11-2 few TRBD2 TRBJ2-2
TGTGCCAGCATCGGGGGACTAGCGGCCGACAATGAGCAGTTCTTC CASIGGLAADNEQFF TRBV2 . TRBD2 TRBJ2-1
TGTGCCAGCAGCGTACAACCTAGCCTGGTCGGCGAGCAGTACTTC CASSVQPSLVGEQYF TRBV9 . . TRBJ2-7
TGTGCCAGCAGTTACGAGACTCCGGAAGGGGGTGAGCAGTTCTTC CASSYETPEGGEQFF TRBV6-5 . . TRBJ2-1
TGTGCCATCAGTCCGGGGGTACAAGGTCAGCCCCAGCATTTT CAISPGVQGQPQHF TRBV10-3 . . TRBJ1-5
TGCGCCAGCAGCTCCGGGACTAGCGGGGGGGCCGGGGAGCTGTTTTTT CASSSGTSGGAGELFF TRBV5-1 . TRBD2 TRBJ2-2
TGTGCCAGCAGTGGCCTAGCGGGACCAGTCCAAGAGACCCAGTACTTC CASSGLAGPVQETQYF TRBV6-1 once TRBD2 TRBJ2-5
TGTGCCAGCACCGGGACAGGGCGCACAGATACGCAGTATTTT CASTGTGRTDTQYF TRBV27 few TRBD1 TRBJ2-3